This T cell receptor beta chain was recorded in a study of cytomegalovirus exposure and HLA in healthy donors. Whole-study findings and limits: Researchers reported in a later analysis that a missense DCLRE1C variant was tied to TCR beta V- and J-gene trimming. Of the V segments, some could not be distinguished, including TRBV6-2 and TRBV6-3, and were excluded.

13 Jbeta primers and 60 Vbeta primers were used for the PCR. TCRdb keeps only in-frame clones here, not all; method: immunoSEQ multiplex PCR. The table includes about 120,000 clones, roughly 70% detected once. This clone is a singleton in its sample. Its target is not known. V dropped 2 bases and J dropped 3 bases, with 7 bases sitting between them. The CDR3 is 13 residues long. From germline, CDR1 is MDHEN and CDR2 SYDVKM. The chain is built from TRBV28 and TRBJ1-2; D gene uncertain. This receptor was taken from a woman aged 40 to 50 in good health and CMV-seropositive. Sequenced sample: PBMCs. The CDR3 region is CASSLPRYYGYTF. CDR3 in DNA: TGTGCCAGCAGTTTACCCCGTTACTATGGCTACACCTTC.